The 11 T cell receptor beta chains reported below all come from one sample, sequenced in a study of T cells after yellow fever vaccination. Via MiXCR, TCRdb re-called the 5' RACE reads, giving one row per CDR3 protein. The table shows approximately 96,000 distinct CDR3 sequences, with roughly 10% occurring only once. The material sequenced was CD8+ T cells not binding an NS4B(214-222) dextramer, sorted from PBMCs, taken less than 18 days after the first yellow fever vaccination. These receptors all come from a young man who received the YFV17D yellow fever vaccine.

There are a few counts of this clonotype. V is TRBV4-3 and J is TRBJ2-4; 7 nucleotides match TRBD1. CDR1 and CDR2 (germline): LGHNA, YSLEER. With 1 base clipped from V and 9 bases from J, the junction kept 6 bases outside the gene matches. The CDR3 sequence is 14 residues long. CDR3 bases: TGCGCCAGCAGCCAAGCGGGACAGTATAGCATTCAGTACTTC. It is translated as CASSQAGQYSIQYF.

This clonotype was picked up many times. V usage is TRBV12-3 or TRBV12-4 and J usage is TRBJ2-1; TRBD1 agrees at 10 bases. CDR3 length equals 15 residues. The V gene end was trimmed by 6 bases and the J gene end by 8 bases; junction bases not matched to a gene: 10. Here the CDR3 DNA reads TGTGCCAGCAGCCCCCGGGACAGGGGCAGCGATGAGCAGTTCTTC. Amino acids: CASSPRDRGSDEQFF.

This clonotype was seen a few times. As DNA, the CDR3 is TGTGCCAGTATAAGTCCGGGACTTGAAGCTTTCTTT. Amino acid sequence: CASISPGLEAFF. This sequence joins TRBV19 and TRBJ1-1; D possibly corresponds to TRBD1 (5 bases). Trimming left V 7 bases short and J 7 bases short, with 13 bases between. Looked up from germline, CDR1 is LNHDA and CDR2 is SQIVND (reference sequence). This CDR3 contains 12 residues.

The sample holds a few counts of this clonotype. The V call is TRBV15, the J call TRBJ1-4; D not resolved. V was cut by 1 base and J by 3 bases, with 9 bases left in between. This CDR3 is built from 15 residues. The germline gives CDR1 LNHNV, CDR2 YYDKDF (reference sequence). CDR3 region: CATSRGESPNEKLFF. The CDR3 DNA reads TGTGCCACCAGCAGAGGGGAGTCTCCTAATGAAAAACTGTTTTTT.

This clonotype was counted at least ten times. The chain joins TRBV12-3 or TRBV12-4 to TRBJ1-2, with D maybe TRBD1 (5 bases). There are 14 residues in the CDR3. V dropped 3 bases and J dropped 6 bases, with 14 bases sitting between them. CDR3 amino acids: CASSLGPRFNGYTF. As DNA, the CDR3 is TGTGCCAGCAGTTTGGGACCCCGATTTAATGGCTACACCTTC.

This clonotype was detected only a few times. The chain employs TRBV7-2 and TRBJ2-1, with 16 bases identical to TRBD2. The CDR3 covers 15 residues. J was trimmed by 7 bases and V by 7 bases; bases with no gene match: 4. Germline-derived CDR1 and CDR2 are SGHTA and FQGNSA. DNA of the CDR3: TGTGCCAGCACCGTGGGACTAGCGGGGGGGAATGAGCAGTTCTTC. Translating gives CASTVGLAGGNEQFF.

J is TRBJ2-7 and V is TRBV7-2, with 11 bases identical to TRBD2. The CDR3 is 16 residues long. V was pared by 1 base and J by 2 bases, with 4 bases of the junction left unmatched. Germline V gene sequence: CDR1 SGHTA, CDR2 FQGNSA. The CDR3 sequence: CASSLVSLAGAYEQYV. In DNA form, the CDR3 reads TGTGCCAGCAGCTTAGTGTCACTAGCGGGGGCCTACGAGCAGTACGTC.

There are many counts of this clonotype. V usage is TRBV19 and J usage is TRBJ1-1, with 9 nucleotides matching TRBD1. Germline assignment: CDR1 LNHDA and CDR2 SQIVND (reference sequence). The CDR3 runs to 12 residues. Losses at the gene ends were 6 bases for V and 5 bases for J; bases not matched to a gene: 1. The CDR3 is CASRTGGTEAFF. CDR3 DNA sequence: TGTGCCAGTAGGACAGGGGGTACTGAAGCTTTCTTT.

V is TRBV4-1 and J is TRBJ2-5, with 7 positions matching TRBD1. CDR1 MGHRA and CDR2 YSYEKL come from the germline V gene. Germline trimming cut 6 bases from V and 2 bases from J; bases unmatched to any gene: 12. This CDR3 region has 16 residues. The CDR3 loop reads CASSQHRDSKQETQYF. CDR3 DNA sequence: TGCGCCAGCAGTCAGCACAGGGACAGCAAACAAGAGACCCAGTACTTC.

CDR3 protein: CASSLGGTTEAFF. The CDR3 nucleotides are TGTGCCAGCAGCTTGGGCGGGACAACTGAAGCTTTCTTT. V and J are TRBV5-6 and TRBJ1-1; TRBD1 is a possible D gene (6 bases). Trimming removed 0 bases from V and 5 bases from J, with 8 bases in between. The CDR3 has 13 residues. The germline V gene encodes CDR1 SGHDT and CDR2 YYEEEE.

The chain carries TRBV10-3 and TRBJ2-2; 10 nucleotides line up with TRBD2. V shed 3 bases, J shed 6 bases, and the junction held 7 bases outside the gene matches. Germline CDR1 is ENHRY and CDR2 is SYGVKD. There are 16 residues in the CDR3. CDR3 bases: TGTGCCATCAGTGAAAAGCGGGGGGGCCTGGCCGGGGAGCTGTTTTTT. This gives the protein CAISEKRGGLAGELFF.